These T cell receptor beta chains were read from a single sample in a study of T cell repertoires in cytomegalovirus infection. TCRdb itself ran the reads through MiXCR, one entry per CDR3 protein. The data hold 97,000 or so distinct CDR3 sequences, with 16% observed a single time. The specimen was PBMCs. Receptors originate from a human donor in good health (CMV status not recorded). Some clones in this sample may be carry-over from other donors' samples. Each CDR3 is given without its conserved first and last residue.

TRBJ1-1 | 11 | TRBV12-3/TRBV12-4 | ASRGTGGTEAF
TRBJ1-1 | 12 | TRBV6-1 | ASSEFRANTEAF
TRBJ1-6 | 12 | TRBV7-8 | ASSPGQGASPLH
TRBJ2-1 | 11 | TRBV11-2 | ASKKGFTNEQF
TRBJ2-7 | 13 | TRBV2 | ASSELGVQRGEQY
TRBJ1-1 | 12 | TRBV6-2/TRBV6-3 | ASSYSFVATEAF
TRBJ1-2 | 14 | TRBV14 | ASSQVEPQGAFRYT
TRBJ2-3 | 14 | TRBV7-8 | ASSSGTSGPTDTQY
TRBJ2-7 | 14 | TRBV28 | ASSVLNLRQGYEQY
TRBJ1-2 | 11 | TRBV7-2 | ASSFSGVDGYT
TRBJ1-3 | 13 | TRBV7-2 | ASSLGGPIGNTIY
TRBJ2-3 | 14 | TRBV6-1 | ASSESAYPRTDTQY
TRBJ2-7 | 16 | TRBV14 | ASSQVGLAGGSSYEQY
TRBJ2-1 | 14 | TRBV3-1 | ASSQDVLAGTNEQF
TRBJ2-1 | 16 | TRBV18 | ASSLISTSGGAIDEQF
TRBJ1-1 | 15 | TRBV7-9 | ASSPGGPPGKHTEAF
TRBJ2-3 | 10 | TRBV7-9 | ASTSGVDTQY
TRBJ2-2 | 12 | TRBV6-2/TRBV6-3 | ASSPRRTTGELF
TRBJ2-3 | 8 | TRBV20-1 | SARGDTQY
TRBJ1-4 | 19 | TRBV7-9 | ASSLRKGVQGTHATNEKLF
TRBJ2-3 | 13 | TRBV7-2 | ASSLSRAHTDTQY
TRBJ2-7 | 10 | TRBV28 | ASSPGGFEQY
TRBJ2-7 | 11 | TRBV29-1 | SVVKGPAYEQY
TRBJ2-5 | 10 | TRBV10-3 | AISREQETQY
TRBJ2-3 | 12 | TRBV28 | ATAGQGGTDTQY
TRBJ1-2 | 14 | TRBV29-1 | SVDPLGQLTNYGYT
TRBJ2-3 | 13 | TRBV7-9 | ASSLLAGFTDTQY
TRBJ2-1 | 19 | TRBV4-1 | ASSQDRGESSRGARYNEQF
TRBJ1-2 | 9 | TRBV20-1 | SVREGYGYT
TRBJ1-2 | 12 | TRBV18 | ASSPPPGGVGYT
TRBJ2-1 | 13 | TRBV5-4 | ASSLVDTSYNEQF
TRBJ2-2 | 13 | TRBV10-3 | AISEAGGITGELF
TRBJ1-1 | 12 | TRBV28 | ASIPTDMNTEAF